The 18 T cell receptor beta chains listed next were all sequenced from one sample in a study of cytomegalovirus exposure and HLA in healthy donors. The PCR ran on 60 Vbeta and 13 Jbeta primers. Generated by immunoSEQ multiplex PCR, the TCRdb table keeps only in-frame clones and is missing some. The sample lists under 90,000 clones, 77% occurring once. Input material: PBMCs. The receptors here all came from a man aged 50-60 years in good health and CMV-seropositive.

The J gene is TRBJ2-7, the V gene TRBV4-3; TRBD2 agrees at 7 bases. With V trimmed by 4 bases and J by 4 bases, 7 bases remained unmatched. The CDR3 contains 14 residues. Per germline, CDR1 LGHNA and CDR2 YSLEER. The CDR3 DNA follows: TGCGCCAGCAGCCCACTGCGGCGGGAGTACGAGCAGTACTTC. This sequence encodes CASSPLRREYEQYF.

CDR3 amino acids: CASSTQGGTGDSKNIQYF. CDR3 DNA: TGTGCCAGCAGCACCCAAGGAGGGACAGGGGATAGTAAAAACATTCAGTACTTC. The V gene is TRBV7-2, the J gene TRBJ2-4; the match to TRBD1 covers 10 bases. Germline V lookup: CDR1 SGHTA, CDR2 FQGNSA. The CDR3 loop spans 18 amino acids. The J segment lost 4 bases and the V segment lost 5 bases, leaving 14 bases of the junction unmatched.

The V gene is TRBV5-4, the J gene TRBJ1-4, with TRBD1 identical over 7 bases. The CDR3 has 14 amino acids. V gave up 3 bases and J gave up 4 bases; unmatched junction bases: 3. CDR1 and CDR2 (germline): SGHNT, YYREEE (reference sequence). CDR3 bases: TGTGCCAGCAGCTCCGGACAGGTTAATGAAAAACTGTTTTTT. Protein sequence: CASSSGQVNEKLFF. The full variable domain, completed using reference TRBV5-4 and TRBJ1-4, is ETGVTQSPTHLIKTRGQQVTLRCSSQSGHNTVSWYQQALGQGPQFIFQYYREEENGRGNFPPRFSGLQFPNYSSELNVNALELDDSALYLCASSSGQVNEKLFFGSGTQLSVL.

This clone was observed once. The chain joins TRBV5-6 to TRBJ2-7; D is unclear. V dropped 1 base and J dropped 2 bases, with 4 bases sitting between them. This CDR3 spans 12 amino acids. The V gene's germline CDR1 is SGHDT and CDR2 YYEEEE. CDR3 protein: CASSLFTYEQYF. CDR3 in DNA: TGTGCCAGCAGCTTGTTTACCTACGAGCAGTACTTC.

The rearrangement uses TRBV15 and TRBJ2-5; TRBD2 matches at 14 bases. The CDR3 is 19 residues long. The V and J ends lost 4 bases and 6 bases, in that order; junction bases with no gene match: 16. Germline-derived CDR1 and CDR2 are LNHNV and YYDKDF (reference sequence). The CDR3 DNA reads TGTGCCACCAGCACCAGATCCGGGACTAGCGGGAGTGGGCGCAAGACCCAGTACTTC. It codes for CATSTRSGTSGSGRKTQYF.

V is TRBV7-2 and J is TRBJ1-5; 8 bases agree with TRBD1. After removal of 4 bases from V and 7 bases from J, the junction contained 3 bases not matched to a gene. Germline assignment: CDR1 SGHTA and CDR2 FQGNSA. This CDR3 spans 13 amino acids. In DNA, the CDR3 is TGTGCCAGCAGCTATAGACAGGGGCAGCCCCAGCATTTT. The encoded protein is CASSYRQGQPQHF.

This clone showed up just a few times. Here the CDR3 reads CSVTITGGRYGYTF. DNA for the CDR3: TGCAGCGTTACCATTACAGGGGGGAGGTATGGCTACACCTTC. This chain uses TRBV29-1 with TRBJ1-2; 8 positions match TRBD1. CDR1 and CDR2 (germline): SQVTM, ANQGSEA. With 5 bases clipped from V and 5 bases from J, the junction kept 10 bases outside the gene matches. The CDR3 consists of 14 residues.

The table lists this clone with a few counts. This chain connects TRBV10-3 to TRBJ2-7; D uncertain. The V gene's germline CDR1 is ENHRY and CDR2 SYGVKD. The CDR3 totals 13 residues. V dropped 1 base and J dropped 2 bases, with 6 bases sitting between them. The CDR3, as DNA: TGTGCCATCAGTGAGTTGGCCACCTACGAGCAGTACTTC. Its translation is CAISELATYEQYF.

V gene TRBV30 combines with J gene TRBJ2-1; D is possibly TRBD2 (6 bases). Germline loops: CDR1 GTSNPN, CDR2 SVGIG (reference sequence). The ends were cut back, 4 bases at V and 9 bases at J, with 16 bases in the middle. CDR3 length equals 13 residues. DNA for the CDR3: TGTGCCTGGACCGGGTGGGGAGGTAGTGAGCAGTTCTTC. This translates into CAWTGWGGSEQFF.

In this sample, this clone turned up once. This chain connects TRBV6-1 to TRBJ1-2; 7 nucleotides agree with TRBD1. Per the germline V gene, CDR1 is MNHNS and CDR2 is SASEGT. CDR3 length: 15 amino acids. The J segment lost 4 bases and the V segment lost 3 bases, leaving 8 bases of the junction unmatched. In nucleotides, the CDR3 is TGTGCCAGCAGTGATAGGCAGGGGGTTGGCTATGGCTACACCTTC. This sequence encodes CASSDRQGVGYGYTF.

The V and J genes are TRBV6-5 and TRBJ2-2; 9 nucleotides align to TRBD1. The trim removed 5 bases at V and 1 base at J, leaving 2 bases unmatched. CDR1 and CDR2 (germline): MNHEY, SVGAGI. CDR3 length equals 15 residues. CDR3 bases: TGTGCCAGCAGTAGGACAGGGGAGAACACCGGGGAGCTGTTTTTT. Its translation: CASSRTGENTGELFF.

The chain joins TRBV19 to TRBJ1-2, with D possibly being TRBD1 (6 bases). Trimming took 2 bases from V and 8 from J, leaving 12 bases between them. The CDR3 has 13 amino acids. From germline, CDR1 is LNHDA and CDR2 SQIVND (reference sequence). The CDR3 region is CASSIYRVGGYTF. As DNA, the CDR3 is TGTGCCAGTAGTATATACAGGGTGGGCGGCTACACCTTC.

The chain joins TRBV19 to TRBJ1-5; D unresolved. The germline V gene has CDR1 LNHDA and CDR2 SQIVND (reference sequence). This CDR3 contains 15 residues. V was trimmed by 7 bases and J by 0 bases, leaving 13 bases between them. The CDR3 bases are TGTGCCAGTACCCCGGGAGATTATAGCAATCAGCCCCAGCATTTT. It translates to CASTPGDYSNQPQHF.

V and J are TRBV21-1 and TRBJ1-5; whether TRBD1, the table's D call, matches the DNA was not checked. TRBV21-1 is an annotated pseudogene. This CDR3 comprises 17 residues. The CDR3 here is CASSRETGGQNYQPQHF. CDR3 DNA sequence: TGTGCCAGCAGCCGAGAGACTGGGGGACAGAACTATCAGCCCCAGCATTTT.

The chain recombines TRBV29-1 with TRBJ2-3, with 7 nucleotides matching TRBD2. The CDR3 is 16 residues long. With V trimmed by 1 base and J by 2 bases, 9 bases remained unmatched. Looked up from germline, CDR1 is SQVTM and CDR2 is ANQGSEA. The chain's CDR3 is CSVEGGREWVTDTQYF. CDR3 DNA: TGCAGCGTTGAAGGTGGGCGGGAGTGGGTCACAGATACGCAGTATTTT.

In its sample, this clone was seen a few times. The chain employs TRBV27 and TRBJ1-1; 10 positions match TRBD1. The CDR3 is made up of 15 amino acids. Germline CDR1 MNHEY, CDR2 SMNVEV (reference sequence). With 1 base clipped from V and 5 bases from J, the junction kept 4 bases outside the gene matches. The CDR3 is CASSLFGTGATEAFF. CDR3 bases: TGTGCCAGCAGTTTATTTGGGACAGGGGCAACTGAAGCTTTCTTT.

The chain links TRBV4-3 to TRBJ2-5, with 8 bases fitting TRBD2. Germline loops: CDR1 LGHNA, CDR2 YSLEER. V trimming: 2 bases; J trimming: 14 bases; junction bases outside the gene matches: 10. The CDR3 is made up of 13 amino acids. The CDR3 region has the DNA TGCGCCAGCAGCCAATGGGGCGGGGGGCCCCCCTACTTC. It translates to CASSQWGGGPPYF.

The J gene is TRBJ2-1, the V gene TRBV7-3; D perhaps matches TRBD1 (6 bases). Germline CDR1 and CDR2: SGHTA and FQGTGA. The CDR3 loop spans 17 amino acids. The V end lost 3 bases, the J end lost 0 bases, and 15 bases lay between the germline ends. CDR3 bases: TGTGCCAGCAGCTTGCAGCCACAGGGAAGCTCCTACAATGAGCAGTTCTTC. Translating it yields CASSLQPQGSSYNEQFF.